The 2 T cell receptor beta chains listed next were all sequenced from one sample in a study of T cells in Graves' hyperthyroidism and ophthalmopathy. Template material for amplifying TCR beta CDR3 regions consisted of RNA transcripts. When the TCR CDR3 underwent first-round RT-PCR, the HTBI primer set was used. Via MiXCR, TCRdb re-called the multiplex PCR reads, giving one row per CDR3 protein. The sample yields 550,000 to 800,000 distinct CDR3 sequences, less than 20% seen once. Sequenced: blood. The receptors stem from a man in his late teens or twenties with Graves' hyperthyroidism.

DNA for the CDR3: TGTGCCAGCAGCATTAGCGGGAGGCCGAACACCGGGGAGCTGTTTTTT. The encoded protein is CASSISGRPNTGELFF. This sequence joins TRBV9 and TRBJ2-2, with 10 bases matching TRBD2. Germline V gene data show CDR1 as SGDLS and CDR2 as YYNGEE. The ends lost 4 bases at V and 0 bases at J; junction bases unmatched: 3. The CDR3 has 16 residues.

V usage is TRBV20-1 and J usage is TRBJ1-2, with a tentative D call TRBD1 (6 bases). V was clipped by 5 bases and J by 2 bases, with 9 bases between them. The CDR3 is made up of 12 amino acids. Germline CDR1 and CDR2: DFQATT and SNEGSKA (reference sequence). The CDR3 DNA sequence: TGCAGTGCTTGGACAGAAAACTATGGCTACACCTTC. Its protein product is CSAWTENYGYTF.